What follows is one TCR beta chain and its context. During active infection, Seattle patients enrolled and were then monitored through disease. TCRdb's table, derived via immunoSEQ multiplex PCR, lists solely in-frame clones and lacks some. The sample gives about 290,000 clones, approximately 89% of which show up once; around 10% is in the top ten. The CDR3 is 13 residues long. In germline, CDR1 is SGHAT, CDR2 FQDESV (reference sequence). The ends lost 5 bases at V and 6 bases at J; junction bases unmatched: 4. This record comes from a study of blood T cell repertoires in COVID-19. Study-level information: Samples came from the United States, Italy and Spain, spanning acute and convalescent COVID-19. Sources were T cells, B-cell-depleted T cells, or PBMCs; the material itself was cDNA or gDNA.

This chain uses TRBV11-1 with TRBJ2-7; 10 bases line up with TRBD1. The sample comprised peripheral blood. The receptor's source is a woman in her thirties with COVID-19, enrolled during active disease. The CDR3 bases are TGTGCCAGCAGCCTTGGACAGGGGGGCGAGCAGTACTTC. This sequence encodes CASSLGQGGEQYF.